This TCR beta chain is from a study of blood T cell repertoires in COVID-19. In the study overall: Some COVID-19 samples were acute and others convalescent; all came from the United States, Italy and Spain. Nucleic acid was either cDNA or gDNA, and it came from T cells, B-cell-depleted T cells, or PBMCs.

Germline V gene data show CDR1 as MDHEN and CDR2 as SYDVKM. V was cut by 2 bases and J by 11 bases, with 15 bases left in between. The CDR3 consists of 13 residues. In the original processing: Estimated nucleated cell counts came from reference gene primer amplification. The assay was immunoSEQ multiplex PCR, and TCRdb's table has in-frame clones only and misses some. V, J and clone size were drawn from that table, and D and trimming were deduced from the DNA. The profile covers 120,000 or so clones, with over 70% appearing a single time and 5.9% taken by the ten largest. Input material: peripheral blood. The chain links TRBV28 to TRBJ1-1, with a possible D match to TRBD1 (6 bases). The clonotype comes from a man older than 75 with active or convalescent COVID-19. This CDR3 is CASSLPDSGRAFF. CDR3 nucleotide sequence: TGTGCCAGCAGTTTACCGGACAGTGGGCGGGCTTTCTTT.